The 10 T cell receptor beta chains in this list originate from one sample, sequenced in a study of identical twins. TCRdb called the 5' RACE reads again in MiXCR, with one record for every CDR3 protein. Of just over 450,000 distinct CDR3 sequences detected, around 14% appear once; the ten largest clones hold around 0.57%. This sample also appeared in a second study, on yellow fever vaccine responses in identical twins.

Sequencing was carried out using CD4+ T cells sorted from blood. Every receptor here comes from a woman between 18 and 29 years old in good health.

This clonotype has just a few counts. The chain employs TRBV5-4 and TRBJ2-1; D perhaps matches TRBD2 (5 bases). The germline V gene has CDR1 SGHNT and CDR2 YYREEE (reference sequence). The CDR3 totals 15 residues. The germline V and J ends were trimmed by 2 bases and 10 bases, with 19 bases remaining between them. The CDR3 nucleotides are TGTGCCAGCAGCTTATCCATTAGGGCGGACTCCGAGCAGTTCTTC. Encoded protein: CASSLSIRADSEQFF.

Many counts were recorded for this clonotype. This rearrangement joins TRBV5-1 to TRBJ2-7; 9 bases are shared with TRBD1. Germline lookup yields CDR1 SGHRS and CDR2 YFSETQ. The CDR3 runs to 13 residues. The ends lost 4 bases at V and 7 bases at J; junction bases unmatched: 6. This chain's CDR3 is CASSPQGAGEQYF. As DNA, the CDR3 is TGCGCCAGCAGCCCACAGGGGGCCGGTGAGCAGTACTTC.

The rearrangement uses TRBV18 and TRBJ1-4, with a tentative D call TRBD1 (6 bases). The CDR3 contains 14 residues. V was shortened by 3 bases and J by 3 bases, with 8 bases between the two germline ends. The germline V gene has CDR1 KGHSH and CDR2 LQKENI. CDR3 loop: CASSPGAANEKLFF. The CDR3 DNA follows: TGTGCCAGCTCACCGGGGGCTGCTAATGAAAAACTGTTTTTT.

The chain carries TRBV4-3 and TRBJ2-3; 10 bases match TRBD2. J gave up 7 bases and V 0 bases, and 7 bases lay outside the gene matches. Per the germline V gene, CDR1 is LGHNA and CDR2 is YSLEER. This CDR3 region has 16 residues. The CDR3 protein is CASSQDLSGRANTQYF. The CDR3 nucleotides are TGCGCCAGCAGCCAAGATTTAAGCGGGAGGGCAAATACGCAGTATTTT.

J is TRBJ2-7 and V is TRBV6-6; 9 bases are shared with TRBD1. V lost 6 bases and J lost 10; bases outside the gene matches: 10. The CDR3 consists of 13 residues. The germline V gene has CDR1 MNHNY and CDR2 SVGAGI (reference sequence). CDR3 in amino acids: CASSQGTGRHQYF. The CDR3, as DNA: TGTGCCAGCAGCCAAGGGACAGGGAGGCACCAGTACTTC.

This chain connects TRBV5-6 to TRBJ2-7; a weak D match, TRBD2 (6 bases). CDR3 length: 14 amino acids. CDR1 SGHDT and CDR2 YYEEEE come from the germline V gene. Trimming took 4 bases from V and 3 from J, leaving 14 bases between them. The CDR3 DNA sequence: TGTGCCAGCAGCGGGGGACTTTCCGACTACGAGCAGTACTTC. This gives the protein CASSGGLSDYEQYF.

This clonotype was recorded at least ten times. V is TRBV12-3 or TRBV12-4 and J is TRBJ1-5; tentatively, D is TRBD1 (5 bases). Between the trimmed V and J ends, which lost 5 bases and 1 base, there was a span of 12 bases. This CDR3 region has 15 residues. CDR3 protein: CASSRDGRSNQPQHF. CDR3 DNA sequence: TGTGCCAGCAGTCGGGACGGCCGAAGCAATCAGCCCCAGCATTTT.

This chain joins TRBV5-8 and TRBJ2-3; 7 bases align to TRBD2. The CDR3 has 16 residues. The J segment lost 3 bases and the V segment lost 0 bases, leaving 7 bases of the junction unmatched. Germline lookup yields CDR1 SGHTS and CDR2 YDEGEE. This CDR3 reads CASSLGEGWSTDTQYF. The CDR3 bases are TGTGCCAGCAGCTTGGGGGAGGGTTGGAGTACAGATACGCAGTATTTT.

This clonotype was found a few times. The J gene is TRBJ2-3, the V gene TRBV7-9; 9 nucleotides align to TRBD2. V shed 4 bases, J shed 5 bases, and the junction held 10 bases outside the gene matches. This CDR3 is 16 amino acids long. Per germline, CDR1 SEHNR and CDR2 FQNEAQ (reference sequence). The chain's CDR3 is CASSSLLAGRGDTQYF. In DNA, the CDR3 is TGTGCCAGCAGCTCTCTCCTAGCGGGAAGGGGAGATACGCAGTATTTT. Together with reference TRBV7-9 and TRBJ2-3, the CDR3 gives the full variable domain: DTGVSQNPRHKITKRGQNVTFRCDPISEHNRLYWYRQTLGQGPEFLTYFQNEAQLEKSRLLSDRFSAERPKGSFSTLEIQRTEQGDSAMYLCASSSLLAGRGDTQYFGPGTRLTVL.

This rearrangement joins TRBV7-2 to TRBJ2-3; no definite D call. CDR3 length equals 14 residues. Trimming removed 5 bases at V and 10 bases at J, with 19 bases between. In germline, CDR1 is SGHTA, CDR2 FQGNSA. Written as DNA, the CDR3 is TGTGCCAGCAGCCTGGCCGGGCCCGGCAGTCCGCAGTATTTT. Its translation is CASSLAGPGSPQYF.